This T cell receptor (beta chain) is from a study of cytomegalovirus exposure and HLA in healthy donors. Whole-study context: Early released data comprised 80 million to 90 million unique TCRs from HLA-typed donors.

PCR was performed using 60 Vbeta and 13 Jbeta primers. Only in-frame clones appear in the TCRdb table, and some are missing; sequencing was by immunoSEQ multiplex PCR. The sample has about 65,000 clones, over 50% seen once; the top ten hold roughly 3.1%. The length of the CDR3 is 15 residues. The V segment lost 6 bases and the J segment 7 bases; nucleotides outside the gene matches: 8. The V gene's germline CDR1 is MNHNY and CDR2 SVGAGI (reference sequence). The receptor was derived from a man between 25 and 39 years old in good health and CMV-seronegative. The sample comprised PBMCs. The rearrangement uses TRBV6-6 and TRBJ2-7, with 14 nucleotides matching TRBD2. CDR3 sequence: CASRSTSGGAREQYF. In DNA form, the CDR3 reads TGTGCCAGCAGATCGACTAGCGGGGGGGCTCGGGAGCAGTACTTC.